This T cell receptor beta chain comes out of a study of T cell repertoires in cytomegalovirus infection. Study in general: As its CMV epitopes, the study selected recently identified HLA-C-restricted and well-studied HLA-B-restricted targets.

TCRdb reanalysed the reads using MiXCR and keeps one entry per CDR3 protein. The table records roughly 280,000 distinct CDR3 sequences, roughly a fifth of them present only once. This clonotype has more than one count but fewer than ten. The antigen is undetermined. There are 13 residues in the CDR3. Germline V lookup: CDR1 SEHNR, CDR2 FQNEAQ (reference sequence). Losses at the gene ends were 5 bases for V and 14 bases for J; bases not matched to a gene: 9. This chain links TRBV7-9 with TRBJ1-6; TRBD1 matches at 7 bases. The sequence was collected from a human donor in good health (CMV status not recorded). Some clones in this sample may be carry-over from other donors' samples. Source: cultured PBMCs, taken from culture after CMV antigen stimulation. CDR3 in DNA: TGTGCCAGCAGCCCTCCTTCGGACAGGACCCTCCACTTT. Its protein product is CASSPPSDRTLHF.